This T cell receptor beta chain was retrieved from a study of identical twins. Of note for this clonotype: Its antigen is as yet unknown.

The junction had 13 bases not matched to a gene; V was cut back by 6 bases and J by 6 bases. This CDR3 region has 15 residues. Healthy Caucasians were all of the donors. Study-wide points: Memory repertoires lacked the insertion deficit that abundant cord blood beta clonotypes showed.

MiXCR, applied by TCRdb to the 5' RACE reads, yields one record per CDR3 protein. The sample shows approximately 230,000 distinct CDR3 sequences, roughly 7.1% of them seen only once. The sample was also linked to a second study, of T cells expressing NK-cell markers.

The chain joins TRBV12-3 or TRBV12-4 to TRBJ2-7, with 8 nucleotides matching TRBD2. The sequenced sample was CD8+ T cells sorted from blood. This receptor was identified in a woman between 18 and 29 years old in good health. CDR3 sequence: CASSPDISGSPEQYF. The CDR3 DNA sequence: TGTGCCAGCAGCCCTGACATCAGCGGGAGTCCCGAGCAGTACTTC.